The present T cell receptor (beta chain) was sequenced within a study of CDR3 diversity in severe acne. CDR1 is SQVTM, CDR2 ANQGSEA, per germline. CDR3 size: 14 residues. Trimming pared 4 bases from V and 5 bases from J, leaving 17 bases between. Each CDR3 protein is one row after TCRdb ran MiXCR on the PCR reads. The sample lists tens of thousands of distinct CDR3 sequences; around 49% were seen once. This clonotype was picked up many times. The receptor was isolated from a male donor in good health, without acne. The V call is TRBV29-1, the J call TRBJ1-1, with D perhaps matching TRBD1 (5 bases). The material sequenced was blood. The CDR3, as DNA: TGCAGCGTTGGGAGCGCAGGGCGGCTAACTGAAGCTTTCTTT. Residues: CSVGSAGRLTEAFF.